These 10 T cell receptor beta chains were sequenced from one sample in a study of regulatory T cells in long-lasting Graves disease. Construction of TCR beta libraries relied on iRepertoire HTBI primers and on Arm-PCR targeting CDR3 regions. TCRdb redid the calling of the multiplex PCR reads with MiXCR, one entry per CDR3 protein. The repertoire has some 490,000 distinct CDR3 sequences, more than 10% of them found once; the top ten carry over 7%. Time point of the sample: newly diagnosed GD, antithyroid drugs for less than 3 months. PBMC-extracted RNA yielded the TCR library. This sample was shared with a second study, whose subject was T cells in Graves' hyperthyroidism and ophthalmopathy.

The material sequenced was peripheral blood mononuclear cells (PBMCs), taken at new diagnosis, from a patient treated with antithyroid drugs. These receptors all stem from a woman in her twenties or thirties with Graves disease.

This clonotype was seen a few times. The chain recombines TRBV6-1 with TRBJ2-2; no clear D. The CDR3 loop spans 13 amino acids. The ends were cut back, 6 bases at V and 4 bases at J, with 9 bases in the middle. The germline V gene encodes CDR1 MNHNS and CDR2 SASEGT. The CDR3 protein is CASRPDFTGELFF. Here the CDR3 DNA reads TGTGCCAGCAGACCTGACTTCACCGGGGAGCTGTTTTTT.

This clonotype has at least ten counts. The chain carries TRBV6-1 and TRBJ2-1; tentatively, D is TRBD2 (6 bases). This CDR3 has 13 amino acids. Germline lookup yields CDR1 MNHNS and CDR2 SASEGT. V was pared by 9 bases and J by 7 bases, with 16 bases between. The CDR3 DNA reads as TGTGCCAGTCGGCTTTCTGGAGGGAATGAGCAGTTCTTC. This sequence encodes CASRLSGGNEQFF.

This clonotype was seen ten or more times. This chain links TRBV5-5 with TRBJ2-5; perhaps TRBD1 as D (6 bases). V lost 4 bases and J lost 5, with 24 bases in between. This CDR3 spans 17 amino acids. Germline V gene lookup returns CDR1 SGHKS and CDR2 YYEKEE (reference sequence). The CDR3 sequence is CASSQRQARWQGETQYF. The CDR3 DNA reads as TGTGCCAGCAGCCAACGACAGGCCAGGTGGCAAGGGGAGACCCAGTACTTC.

This clonotype has ten or more counts. CDR3: CASSNKQENTEAFF. The CDR3 DNA sequence: TGTGCCAGCAGTAATAAACAGGAAAACACTGAAGCTTTCTTT. The rearrangement links TRBV12-3 or TRBV12-4 to TRBJ1-1; possibly TRBD1 for D (5 bases). This CDR3 comprises 14 residues. V lost 5 bases to trimming and J lost 2 bases, with 12 bases between them.

The chain has TRBV5-1 and TRBJ2-7; D assignment may be TRBD1 or TRBD2 (5 bases each). The CDR3 sequence is 14 residues long. Between the trimmed V and J ends, which lost 7 bases and 2 bases, there was a span of 16 bases. Looked up from germline, CDR1 is SGHRS and CDR2 is YFSETQ. The CDR3 loop is CASGYGAEAYEQYF. CDR3 coding DNA: TGCGCCAGCGGCTACGGGGCCGAGGCCTACGAGCAGTACTTC. Combining the CDR3 with reference TRBV5-1 and TRBJ2-7 gives the whole variable domain KAGVTQTPRYLIKTRGQQVTLSCSPISGHRSVSWYQQTPGQGLQFLFEYFSETQRNKGNFPGRFSGRQFSNSRSEMNVSTLELGDSALYLCASGYGAEAYEQYFGPGTRLTVT.

In its sample, this clonotype was seen a few times. The chain links TRBV24-1 to TRBJ2-5; 9 nucleotides agree with TRBD2. The CDR3 length is 17 residues. Germline values: CDR1 KGHDR, CDR2 SFDVKD. After removal of 4 bases from V and 5 bases from J, the junction contained 13 bases not matched to a gene. CDR3 sequence (DNA): TGTGCCACCAGTGACCCCTGGGTAGCGGGAGTCGGGGAGACCCAGTACTTC. This translates into CATSDPWVAGVGETQYF.

The CDR3 region is CASSAGLNNEQFF. DNA for the CDR3: TGTGCCAGCAGTGCCGGGTTAAACAATGAGCAGTTCTTC. The rearrangement joins TRBV6-1 to TRBJ2-1; the D is unclear. CDR1 and CDR2 (germline): MNHNS, SASEGT. This CDR3 comprises 13 residues. V dropped 4 bases and J dropped 5 bases, with 9 bases sitting between them.

The chain links TRBV19 to TRBJ2-7, with 7 bases identical to TRBD1. This CDR3 spans 18 amino acids. Per germline, CDR1 LNHDA and CDR2 SQIVND (reference sequence). J lost 7 bases, V lost 4 bases, and 22 bases had no gene match. The CDR3 here is CASSTLTETGLVSDEQYF. The CDR3 nucleotides are TGTGCCAGTAGTACGCTGACTGAGACAGGGCTAGTTTCGGATGAGCAGTACTTC.

At least ten counts were recorded for this clonotype. The V call is TRBV20-1, the J call TRBJ2-3; 10 bases map to TRBD1. Germline-derived CDR1 and CDR2 are DFQATT and SNEGSKA (reference sequence). This CDR3 comprises 14 residues. J was trimmed by 7 bases and V by 7 bases; bases with no gene match: 11. The CDR3 loop is CSGKPGQGLYTQYF. CDR3 nucleotides: TGCAGTGGGAAACCGGGACAGGGGCTGTATACGCAGTATTTT.

This clonotype was recorded at least ten times. The V gene is TRBV7-8, the J gene TRBJ2-3; 7 bases are a match to TRBD2. The V gene's germline CDR1 is SGHVS and CDR2 FQNEAQ. There are 15 residues in the CDR3. Trimming cost V 5 bases and J 1 base; bases outside gene matches: 6. The CDR3 reads CASSAKLAGTDTQYF. The CDR3 DNA sequence: TGTGCCAGCAGCGCAAAGCTAGCGGGCACAGATACGCAGTATTTT.